These 25 T cell receptor beta chains share one sample of origin, sequenced in a study of cytomegalovirus exposure and HLA in healthy donors. Primers: 60 Vbeta forward and 13 Jbeta reverse. Sequencing used immunoSEQ multiplex PCR; TCRdb keeps in-frame clones, though not all of them. In the table there are 200,000 to 250,000 clones, roughly 80% of which are singletons. The sequencing sample was made of PBMCs. The source is a woman between 35 and 50 years old in good health and CMV-seronegative.

The chain is built from TRBV10-3 and TRBJ1-3; TRBD1 might be the D (6 bases). V was pared by 7 bases and J by 2 bases, with 12 bases between. The CDR3 contains 14 residues. The V gene's germline CDR1 is ENHRY and CDR2 SYGVKD. The DNA of the CDR3 is TGTGCCATCATAGCAGGGGCGCCTGGAAACACCATATATTTT. It specifies CAIIAGAPGNTIYF.

The chain has TRBV5-1 and TRBJ2-7, with TRBD2 identical over 13 bases. Germline CDR1 and CDR2: SGHRS and YFSETQ. J lost 3 bases, V lost 3 bases, and 6 bases had no gene match. This CDR3 spans 16 amino acids. CDR3 residues: CASSSGTSGNFYEQYF. The DNA for the CDR3 is TGCGCCAGCAGCTCCGGGACTAGCGGGAACTTCTACGAGCAGTACTTC.

This rearrangement joins TRBV4-2 to TRBJ2-1; tentative D call: TRBD2 (5 bases). Germline V gene lookup returns CDR1 LGHNA and CDR2 YNFKEQ. Between the trimmed V and J ends, which lost 2 bases and 4 bases, there was a span of 12 bases. CDR3 length: 15 residues. CDR3 nucleotides: TGTGCCAGCAGCCAATTACTCGGGATATACAATGAGCAGTTCTTC. Translation: CASSQLLGIYNEQFF.

This clone was detected only once. The chain recombines TRBV18 with TRBJ2-1; 11 bases are a match to TRBD2. This CDR3 contains 16 residues. Germline loops: CDR1 KGHSH, CDR2 LQKENI. The V gene end was trimmed by 4 bases and the J gene end by 5 bases; junction bases not matched to a gene: 7. CDR3 bases: TGTGCCAGCTCACTCCCGGGACTAGCGGTAAACAATGAGCAGTTCTTC. Translation: CASSLPGLAVNNEQFF.

This clone occurred once. V is TRBV19 and J is TRBJ2-1, with 7 bases aligning to TRBD2. CDR1 and CDR2 (germline): LNHDA, SQIVND (reference sequence). The CDR3 spans 13 residues. Unmatched junction bases numbered 4, after V lost 6 bases and J lost 5 bases. CDR3 amino acids: CASSSAGDNEQFF. The CDR3, as DNA: TGTGCCAGTAGCTCCGCGGGGGACAATGAGCAGTTCTTC.

The chain is built from TRBV30 and TRBJ2-1; no clear D gene. The CDR3 extends over 12 amino acids. Germline lookup yields CDR1 GTSNPN and CDR2 SVGIG (reference sequence). Trimming took off 1 base at V and 8 bases at J, with 9 bases between the two ends. Here the CDR3 DNA reads TGTGCCTGGAGTGGGCGAGGCCATGAGCAGTTCTTC. Translating it yields CAWSGRGHEQFF.

This clone was counted once. V and J are TRBV7-9 and TRBJ1-2; D is perhaps TRBD1 (5 bases). The germline V and J ends were trimmed by 2 bases and 6 bases, with 19 bases remaining between them. The germline V gene has CDR1 SEHNR and CDR2 FQNEAQ (reference sequence). CDR3 size: 16 residues. The CDR3 here is CASSLLGRQQGDGYTF. As DNA, the CDR3 is TGTGCCAGCAGCTTACTCGGGAGACAGCAAGGGGATGGCTACACCTTC.

This chain joins TRBV7-2 and TRBJ2-7, with 10 bases lining up with TRBD2. The CDR3 totals 16 residues. Germline-derived CDR1 and CDR2 are SGHTA and FQGNSA. J gave up 5 bases and V 1 base, and 8 bases lay outside the gene matches. CDR3 in DNA: TGTGCCAGCAGCTTAGATAGGACTAGCGGTACTAACGAGCAGTACTTC. Protein: CASSLDRTSGTNEQYF.

The chain couples TRBV19 to TRBJ1-1, with 7 bases identical to TRBD1. This CDR3 is built from 15 residues. J lost 0 bases, V lost 5 bases, and 6 bases had no gene match. Germline V lookup: CDR1 LNHDA, CDR2 SQIVND (reference sequence). The CDR3, as DNA: TGTGCCAGTAGTGCTCGACAGGGCCTGAACACTGAAGCTTTCTTT. It codes for CASSARQGLNTEAFF.

The rearrangement joins TRBV25-1 to TRBJ1-2, with D perhaps TRBD1 (6 bases). V was shortened by 3 bases and J by 0 bases, with 17 bases between the two germline ends. Germline V CDR1 and CDR2: MGHDK, SYGVNS. This CDR3 spans 17 amino acids. The CDR3 is CASSESIGQTSNYGYTF. CDR3 DNA sequence: TGTGCCAGCAGTGAGTCGATTGGACAGACTTCTAACTATGGCTACACCTTC.

J is TRBJ1-5 and V is TRBV28, with 12 nucleotides matching TRBD1. Germline V gene data show CDR1 as MDHEN and CDR2 as SYDVKM. The J segment lost 6 bases and the V segment lost 10 bases, leaving 19 bases of the junction unmatched. This CDR3 has 18 amino acids. CDR3 nucleotides: TGTGCCAACACCGACCCGGGACAGGGGGCAATAAGGGGTCAGCCCCAGCATTTT. Translation: CANTDPGQGAIRGQPQHF.

The V and J genes are TRBV6-5 and TRBJ2-7; 8 bases fit TRBD1. The CDR3 is 13 residues long. CDR1 MNHEY and CDR2 SVGAGI come from the germline V gene. The V and J ends lost 6 bases and 5 bases, in that order; junction bases with no gene match: 6. The CDR3 nucleotides are TGTGCCAGCAGGCCCGGACAGGGACACGAGCAGTACTTC. This codes for CASRPGQGHEQYF.

The V call is TRBV7-9, the J call TRBJ2-3; TRBD2 aligns across 13 bases. J gave up 5 bases and V 2 bases, and 4 bases lay outside the gene matches. Germline CDR1 and CDR2: SEHNR and FQNEAQ (reference sequence). This CDR3 is built from 16 residues. The DNA for the CDR3 is TGTGCCAGCAGCTTAAGGACTAGCGGGAGTATAGATACGCAGTATTTT. As protein: CASSLRTSGSIDTQYF. The full variable domain, completed using reference TRBV7-9 and TRBJ2-3, is DTGVSQNPRHKITKRGQNVTFRCDPISEHNRLYWYRQTLGQGPEFLTYFQNEAQLEKSRLLSDRFSAERPKGSFSTLEIQRTEQGDSAMYLCASSLRTSGSIDTQYFGPGTRLTVL.

About this clone itself: The same CDR3 also results from other DNA sequences found in this sample. CDR3 sequence (DNA): TGCGCCAGCAGCCCAGGGACAGGTCGCGATACGCAGTATTTT. Translating gives CASSPGTGRDTQYF. This sequence joins TRBV5-1 and TRBJ2-3, with 8 bases aligning to TRBD1. This CDR3 has 14 amino acids. The V gene end was trimmed by 4 bases and the J gene end by 6 bases; junction bases not matched to a gene: 7. The germline gives CDR1 SGHRS, CDR2 YFSETQ.

The V gene is TRBV18, the J gene TRBJ1-5, with D perhaps TRBD1 (6 bases). Germline V CDR1 and CDR2: KGHSH, LQKENI. V was shortened by 2 bases and J by 5 bases, with 10 bases between the two germline ends. CDR3 length: 14 residues. In DNA form, the CDR3 reads TGTGCCAGCTCACCAGGGACAAGTGATCAGCCCCAGCATTTT. This codes for CASSPGTSDQPQHF. Combining the CDR3 with reference TRBV18 and TRBJ1-5 gives the whole variable domain NAGVMQNPRHLVRRRGQEARLRCSPMKGHSHVYWYRQLPEEGLKFMVYLQKENIIDESGMPKERFSAEFPKEGPSILRIQQVVRGDSAAYFCASSPGTSDQPQHFGDGTRLSIL.

The CDR3 DNA is TGCGCCAGCAGCTTAGAGGACTCGCAAGCCTACGAGCAGTACTTC. It encodes CASSLEDSQAYEQYF. The rearrangement links TRBV4-1 to TRBJ2-7, with D possibly matching TRBD2 (5 bases). The V and J ends lost 5 bases and 2 bases respectively, with 16 bases between them. Germline CDR1 and CDR2: MGHRA and YSYEKL. The CDR3 is 15 amino acids.

V is TRBV6-1 and J is TRBJ1-1; D unresolved. The V gene lost 2 bases and the J gene lost 0 bases, with 10 bases spanning the gap. The germline V gene has CDR1 MNHNS and CDR2 SASEGT. The CDR3 spans 15 residues. CDR3 DNA: TGTGCCAGCAGTGAAAAGAGGGTGTTGAACACTGAAGCTTTCTTT. Residues: CASSEKRVLNTEAFF.

This rearrangement joins TRBV19 to TRBJ2-7; the D gene could be TRBD1 or TRBD2 (7 bases each). V shed 10 bases and J shed 6 bases, with 16 bases lying between them. CDR3 length: 12 residues. Germline CDR1 reads LNHDA; CDR2 reads SQIVND (reference sequence). CDR3 bases: TGTGCCACTAGACAGGGAGGGAGCGAGCAGTACTTC. It yields the protein CATRQGGSEQYF.

The gene calls are TRBV7-9 and TRBJ2-7; TRBD1 aligns across 11 bases. Germline V gene data show CDR1 as SEHNR and CDR2 as FQNEAQ (reference sequence). The CDR3 contains 16 residues. Unmatched junction bases numbered 7, after V lost 1 base and J lost 5 bases. The CDR3, as DNA: TGTGCCAGCAGCTTAGACTACCGGGACAGGGGGGACGAGCAGTACTTC. Translating gives CASSLDYRDRGDEQYF.

This clone was detected only once. J is TRBJ2-3 and V is TRBV4-1; TRBD2 matches 8 bases. CDR3 length equals 17 residues. With 3 bases clipped from V and 6 bases from J, the junction kept 14 bases outside the gene matches. From germline, CDR1 is MGHRA and CDR2 YSYEKL. The CDR3 DNA sequence: TGCGCCAGCAGCCACCCCGGGGGGGGAGACCTCACGGATACGCAGTATTTT. Its translation: CASSHPGGGDLTDTQYF.

The rearrangement uses TRBV30 and TRBJ2-2, with 13 bases lining up with TRBD2. The CDR3 is 17 residues long. J gave up 8 bases and V 2 bases, and 11 bases lay outside the gene matches. Germline assignment: CDR1 GTSNPN and CDR2 SVGIG (reference sequence). CDR3 nucleotide sequence: TGTGCCTGGAGTCTTTCCCGGACTAGCGGGAGTTTTGGGGAGCTGTTTTTT. Translated: CAWSLSRTSGSFGELFF.

This clone came up once. The rearrangement joins TRBV5-1 to TRBJ2-3; 10 nucleotides match TRBD2. With 4 bases clipped from V and 2 bases from J, the junction kept 7 bases outside the gene matches. Germline V gene lookup returns CDR1 SGHRS and CDR2 YFSETQ. The CDR3 runs to 16 residues. CDR3 loop: CASSQTSGLFTDTQYF. CDR3 nucleotide sequence: TGCGCCAGCAGCCAGACTAGCGGGCTTTTCACAGATACGCAGTATTTT.

The sample holds a few counts of this clone. The chain recombines TRBV9 with TRBJ2-1, with 9 bases fitting TRBD2. CDR3 length: 15 amino acids. Germline V gene sequence: CDR1 SGDLS, CDR2 YYNGEE. Germline trimming cut 3 bases from V and 7 bases from J; bases unmatched to any gene: 8. For the CDR3, the DNA is TGTGCCAGCAGCGCACTCGGGACTAGCCTGAATGAGCAGTTCTTC. Protein: CASSALGTSLNEQFF.

The CDR3 spells CASSTTGQGGYEQYF. The CDR3 DNA reads as TGTGCCAGCAGTACCACGGGACAGGGGGGTTACGAGCAGTACTTC. The V gene is TRBV28, the J gene TRBJ2-7; 11 bases map to TRBD1. V lost 5 bases, J lost 4 bases, and 7 bases stayed unmatched. The CDR3 covers 15 residues. Germline CDR1 and CDR2: MDHEN and SYDVKM.

V and J are TRBV18 and TRBJ1-5; D possibly corresponds to TRBD1 (6 bases). Germline V gives CDR1 KGHSH, CDR2 LQKENI. This CDR3 spans 17 amino acids. The V and J ends lost 3 bases and 5 bases respectively, with 20 bases between them. The CDR3 here is CASSPTARTVGYQPQHF. CDR3 coding DNA: TGTGCCAGCTCACCCACTGCCAGGACAGTAGGGTATCAGCCCCAGCATTTT.